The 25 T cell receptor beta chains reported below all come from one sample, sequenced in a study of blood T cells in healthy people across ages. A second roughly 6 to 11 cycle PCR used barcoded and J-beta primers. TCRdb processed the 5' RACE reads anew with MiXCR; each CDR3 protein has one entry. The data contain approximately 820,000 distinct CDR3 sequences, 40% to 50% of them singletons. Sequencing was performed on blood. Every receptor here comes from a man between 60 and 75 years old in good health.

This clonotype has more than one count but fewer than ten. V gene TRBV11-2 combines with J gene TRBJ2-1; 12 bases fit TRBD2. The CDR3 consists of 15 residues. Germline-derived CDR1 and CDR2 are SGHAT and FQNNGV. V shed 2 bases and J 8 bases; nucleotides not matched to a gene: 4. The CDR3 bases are TGTGCCAGCAGCTTATCTAGCGGGGGGGCTTATGAGCAGTTCTTC. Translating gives CASSLSSGGAYEQFF.

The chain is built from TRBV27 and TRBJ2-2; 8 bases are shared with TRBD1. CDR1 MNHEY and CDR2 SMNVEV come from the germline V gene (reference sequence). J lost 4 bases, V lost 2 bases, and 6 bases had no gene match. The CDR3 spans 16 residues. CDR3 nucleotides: TGTGCCAGCAGTTTAAGGGCAGGGGGCCGCACCGGGGAGCTGTTTTTT. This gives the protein CASSLRAGGRTGELFF.

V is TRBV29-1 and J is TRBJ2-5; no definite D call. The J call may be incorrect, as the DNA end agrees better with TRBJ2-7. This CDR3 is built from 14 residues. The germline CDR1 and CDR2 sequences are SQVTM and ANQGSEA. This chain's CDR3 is CSVELGEVRSEQYF. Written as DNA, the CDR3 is TGCAGCGTTGAATTGGGCGAGGTTCGTAGCGAGCAGTACTTC.

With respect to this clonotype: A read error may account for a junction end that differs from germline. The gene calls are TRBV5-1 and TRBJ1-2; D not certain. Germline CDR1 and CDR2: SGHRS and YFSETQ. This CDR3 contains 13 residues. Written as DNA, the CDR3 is TGCGCCAGCACCCAGAGTTCTAACTACGGCTACACCTTC. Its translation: CASTQSSNYGYTF.

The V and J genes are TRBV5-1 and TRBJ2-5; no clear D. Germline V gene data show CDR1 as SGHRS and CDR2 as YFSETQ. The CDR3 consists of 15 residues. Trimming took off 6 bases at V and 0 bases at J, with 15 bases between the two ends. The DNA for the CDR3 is TGCGCCAGCACCCTTAGCCGACGGGACCAAGAGACCCAGTACTTC. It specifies CASTLSRRDQETQYF.

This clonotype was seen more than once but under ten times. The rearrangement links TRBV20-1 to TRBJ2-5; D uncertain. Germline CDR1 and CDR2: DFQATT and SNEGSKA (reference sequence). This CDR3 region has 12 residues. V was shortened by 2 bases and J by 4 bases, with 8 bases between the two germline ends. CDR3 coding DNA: TGCAGTGCTAGAACAGCCGGAGAGACCCAGTACTTC. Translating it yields CSARTAGETQYF.

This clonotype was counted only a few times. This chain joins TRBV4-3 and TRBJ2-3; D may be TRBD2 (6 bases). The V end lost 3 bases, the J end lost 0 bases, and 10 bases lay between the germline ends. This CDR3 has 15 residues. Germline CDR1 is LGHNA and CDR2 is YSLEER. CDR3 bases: TGCGCCAGCAGCCACTCTAGCGCCAGCACAGATACGCAGTATTTT. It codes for CASSHSSASTDTQYF.

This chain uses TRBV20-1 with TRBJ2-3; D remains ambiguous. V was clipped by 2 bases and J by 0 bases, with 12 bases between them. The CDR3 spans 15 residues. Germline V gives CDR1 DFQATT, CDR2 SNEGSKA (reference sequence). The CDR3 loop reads CSARPKGSSTDTQYF. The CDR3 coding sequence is TGCAGTGCTAGACCCAAGGGTTCTAGCACAGATACGCAGTATTTT.

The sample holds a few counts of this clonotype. CDR3: CASRNAVAPPRLYEQYF. For the CDR3, the DNA is TGCGCCAGCAGGAACGCAGTCGCCCCCCCTCGACTCTACGAGCAGTACTTC. This chain uses TRBV4-3 with TRBJ2-7; D is unresolved. This CDR3 is 17 amino acids long. Looked up from germline, CDR1 is LGHNA and CDR2 is YSLEER. V lost 6 bases, J lost 3 bases, and 24 bases lay in between.

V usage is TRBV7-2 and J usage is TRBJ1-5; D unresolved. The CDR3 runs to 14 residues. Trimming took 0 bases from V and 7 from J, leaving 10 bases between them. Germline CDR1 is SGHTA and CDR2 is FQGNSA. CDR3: CASSLAMGSQPQHF. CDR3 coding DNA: TGTGCCAGCAGCTTAGCGATGGGGTCCCAGCCCCAGCATTTT.

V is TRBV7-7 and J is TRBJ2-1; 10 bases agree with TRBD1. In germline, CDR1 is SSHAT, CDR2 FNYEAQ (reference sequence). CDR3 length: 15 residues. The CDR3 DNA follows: TGTGCTAGCTCTCGGGGGGGACAGGGGTTGGATGAGCAGTTCTTC. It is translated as CASSRGGQGLDEQFF. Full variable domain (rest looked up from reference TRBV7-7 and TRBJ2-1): GAGVSQSPRYKVTKRGQDVTLRCDPISSHATLYWYQQALGQGPEFLTYFNYEAQPDKSGLPSDRFSAERPEGSISTLTIQRTEQRDSAMYRCASSRGGQGLDEQFFGPGTRLTVL.

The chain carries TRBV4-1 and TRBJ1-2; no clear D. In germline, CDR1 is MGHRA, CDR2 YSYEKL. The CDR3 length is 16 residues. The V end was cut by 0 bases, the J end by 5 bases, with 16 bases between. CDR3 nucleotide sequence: TGCGCCAGCAGCCAAGATTTGGAGGGATCGGGATATGGCTACACCTTC. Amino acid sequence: CASSQDLEGSGYGYTF.

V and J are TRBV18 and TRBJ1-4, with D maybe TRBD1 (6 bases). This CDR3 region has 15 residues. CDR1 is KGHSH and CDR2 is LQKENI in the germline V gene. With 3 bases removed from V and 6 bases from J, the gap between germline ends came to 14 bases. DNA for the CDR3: TGTGCCAGCTCACCGATAAGGGGGACGGATGAAAAACTGTTTTTT. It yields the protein CASSPIRGTDEKLFF.

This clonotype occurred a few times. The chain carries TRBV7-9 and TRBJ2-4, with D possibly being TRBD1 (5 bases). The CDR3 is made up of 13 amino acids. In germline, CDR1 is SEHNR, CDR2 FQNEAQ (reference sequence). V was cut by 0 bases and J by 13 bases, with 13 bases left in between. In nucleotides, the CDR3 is TGTGCCAGCAGCTTAGCGCCGGCAGGGAACCAGTACTTC. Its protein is CASSLAPAGNQYF.

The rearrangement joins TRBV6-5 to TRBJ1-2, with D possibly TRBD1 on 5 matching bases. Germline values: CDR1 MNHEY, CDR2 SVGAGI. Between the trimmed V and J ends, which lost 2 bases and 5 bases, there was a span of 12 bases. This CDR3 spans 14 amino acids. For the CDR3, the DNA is TGTGCCAGCAGTTACCGCAGGGAGTTTTATGGCTACACCTTC. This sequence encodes CASSYRREFYGYTF.

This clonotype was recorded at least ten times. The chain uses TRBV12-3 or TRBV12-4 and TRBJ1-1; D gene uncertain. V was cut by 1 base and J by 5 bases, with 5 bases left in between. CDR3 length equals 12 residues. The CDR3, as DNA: TGTGCCAGCAGTTTAGTGGGGACTGAAGCTTTCTTT. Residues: CASSLVGTEAFF.

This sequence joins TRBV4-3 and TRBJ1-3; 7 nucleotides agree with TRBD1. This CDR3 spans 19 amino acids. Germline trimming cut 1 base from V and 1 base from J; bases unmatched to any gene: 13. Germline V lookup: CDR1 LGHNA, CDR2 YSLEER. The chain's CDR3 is CASSQANRGLVGSGNTIYF. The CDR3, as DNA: TGCGCCAGCAGCCAAGCTAACAGGGGTTTGGTGGGGTCTGGAAACACCATATATTTT.

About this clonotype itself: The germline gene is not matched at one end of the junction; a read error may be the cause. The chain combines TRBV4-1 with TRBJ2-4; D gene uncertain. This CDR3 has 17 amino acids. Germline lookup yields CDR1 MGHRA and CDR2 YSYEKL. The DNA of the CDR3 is TGCGCCAGCAGCCAAGAGGGCCGTGTCTTTTCCAAAAACATTCAGCACTTC. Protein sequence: CASSQEGRVFSKNIQHF.

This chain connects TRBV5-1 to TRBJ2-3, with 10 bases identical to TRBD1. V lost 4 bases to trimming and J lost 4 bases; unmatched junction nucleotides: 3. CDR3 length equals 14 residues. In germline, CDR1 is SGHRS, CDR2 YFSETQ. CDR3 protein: CASSGGQGSDTQYF. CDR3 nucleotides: TGCGCCAGCAGCGGGGGACAGGGGTCAGATACGCAGTATTTT.

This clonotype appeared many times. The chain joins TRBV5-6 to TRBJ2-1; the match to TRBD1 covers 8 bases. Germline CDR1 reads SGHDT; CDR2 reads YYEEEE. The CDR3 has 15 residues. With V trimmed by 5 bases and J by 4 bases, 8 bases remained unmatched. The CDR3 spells CASRWWTGSYNEQFF. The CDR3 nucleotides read TGTGCCAGCAGATGGTGGACAGGGTCTTACAATGAGCAGTTCTTC.

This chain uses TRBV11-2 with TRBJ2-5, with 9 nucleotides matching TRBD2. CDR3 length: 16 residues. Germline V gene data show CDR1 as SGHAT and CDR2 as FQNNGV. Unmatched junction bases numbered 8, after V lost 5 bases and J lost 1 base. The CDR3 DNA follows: TGTGCCAGCAGCCCGTCGCGGGGGGGATCCCAAGAGACCCAGTACTTC. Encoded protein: CASSPSRGGSQETQYF.

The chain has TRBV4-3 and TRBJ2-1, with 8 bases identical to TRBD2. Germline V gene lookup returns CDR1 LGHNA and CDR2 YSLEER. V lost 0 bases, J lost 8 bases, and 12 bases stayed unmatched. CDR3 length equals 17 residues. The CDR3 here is CASSQDWDGGASDEQFF. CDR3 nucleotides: TGCGCCAGCAGCCAAGATTGGGACGGGGGGGCTTCGGATGAGCAGTTCTTC.

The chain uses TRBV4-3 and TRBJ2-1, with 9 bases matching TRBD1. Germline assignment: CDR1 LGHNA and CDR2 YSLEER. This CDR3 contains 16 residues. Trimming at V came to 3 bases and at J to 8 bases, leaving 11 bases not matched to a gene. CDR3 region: CASSQDRDRVIDEQFF. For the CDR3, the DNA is TGCGCCAGCAGCCAGGACAGGGACAGGGTTATCGATGAGCAGTTCTTC.

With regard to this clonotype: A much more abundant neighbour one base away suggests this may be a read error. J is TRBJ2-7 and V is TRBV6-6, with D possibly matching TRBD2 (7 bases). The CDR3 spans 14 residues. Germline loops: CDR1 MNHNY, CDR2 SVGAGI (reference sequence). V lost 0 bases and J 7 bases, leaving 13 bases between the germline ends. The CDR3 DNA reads TGTGCCAGCAGTTACTCGAGGGGGGGAAATGAGCAGTACTTC. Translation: CASSYSRGGNEQYF.

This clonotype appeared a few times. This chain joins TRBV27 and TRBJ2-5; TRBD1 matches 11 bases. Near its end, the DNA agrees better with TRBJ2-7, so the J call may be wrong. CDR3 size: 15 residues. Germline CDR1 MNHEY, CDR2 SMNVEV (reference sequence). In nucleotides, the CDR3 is TGTGCCAGCAGTCCCGGGACAGGGGGGTTATACGAGCAGTACTTC. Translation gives CASSPGTGGLYEQYF.